This T cell receptor (beta chain) was obtained from a study of T cell responses to AZD1222 COVID-19 vaccine. Broader study findings: In all cases, repertoires were sampled only after the peak T cell response. Variant regions that are unmutated are reportedly the target of nearly half of spike-specific TCRs. Increases in Spike-specific TCR breadth and depth were seen after two AZD1222 doses.

Germline lookup yields CDR1 SGHTA and CDR2 FQGNSA. CDR3 length: 15 residues. V gave up 5 bases and J gave up 1 base, with 14 bases separating them. Repertoires were generated with immunoSEQ multiplex PCR, while TCRdb's copy carries only in-frame clones and drops some. This table has fewer than 150,000 clones, roughly 90% appearing once. Points on this clone: Its antigen is not known.

This specimen was peripheral blood, taken 28 days after the second AZD1222 dose. The clonotype was recovered from an adult who received the AZD1222 COVID-19 vaccine. The chain recombines TRBV7-2 with TRBJ1-1; D unresolved. CDR3 amino acids: CASSLQTGRNTEAFF. DNA for the CDR3: TGTGCCAGCAGCCTTCAGACTGGCCGGAACACTGAAGCTTTCTTT.